Listed here are 30 T cell receptor beta chains from one sample, sequenced in a study of cytomegalovirus exposure and HLA in healthy donors. 13 Jbeta primers and 60 Vbeta primers were used for the PCR. The method was immunoSEQ multiplex PCR; TCRdb's version includes in-frame clones alone and lacks a portion of them. Here the sample spans over 130,000 clones, 61% being singletons. Material: PBMCs. All receptors come from a male donor in good health and CMV-seronegative.

V is TRBV7-2 and J is TRBJ1-6; no clear D. The CDR3 runs 15 residues. The V and J ends lost 8 bases and 3 bases respectively, with 14 bases between them. CDR1 SGHTA and CDR2 FQGNSA come from the germline V gene. The CDR3: CASAKEGNYNSPLHF. CDR3 in DNA: TGTGCCAGCGCCAAGGAGGGAAACTATAATTCACCCCTCCACTTT. Supplemented by reference TRBV7-2 and TRBJ1-6, the full variable domain reads GAGVSQSPSNKVTEKGKDVELRCDPISGHTALYWYRQSLGQGLEFLIYFQGNSAPDKSGLPSDRFSAERTGGSVSTLTIQRTQQEDSAVYLCASAKEGNYNSPLHFGNGTRLTVT.

This clone was recorded a few times. The V gene is TRBV2, the J gene TRBJ2-3; 12 nucleotides line up with TRBD2. V gave up 2 bases and J gave up 4 bases; unmatched junction bases: 7. This CDR3 has 17 amino acids. The V gene's germline CDR1 is SNHLY and CDR2 FYNNEI. CDR3 residues: CASSEYLAGGPSDTQYF. The CDR3 DNA reads as TGTGCCAGCAGTGAATACCTAGCGGGGGGGCCATCAGATACGCAGTATTTT.

The rearrangement joins TRBV5-1 to TRBJ1-4; TRBD1 aligns across 7 bases. The junction had 12 bases not matched to a gene; V was cut back by 4 bases and J by 6 bases. The CDR3 runs to 16 residues. The V gene's germline CDR1 is SGHRS and CDR2 YFSETQ. The CDR3 spells CASSPISTGRDEKLFF. In nucleotides, the CDR3 is TGCGCCAGCAGCCCTATATCGACAGGGAGAGATGAAAAACTGTTTTTT. Full variable domain (outside the CDR3, taken from reference TRBV5-1 and TRBJ1-4): KAGVTQTPRYLIKTRGQQVTLSCSPISGHRSVSWYQQTPGQGLQFLFEYFSETQRNKGNFPGRFSGRQFSNSRSEMNVSTLELGDSALYLCASSPISTGRDEKLFFGSGTQLSVL.

In its sample, this clone was seen once. This chain links TRBV28 with TRBJ2-5, with 10 bases lining up with TRBD1. Germline V gives CDR1 MDHEN, CDR2 SYDVKM. This CDR3 comprises 14 residues. After removal of 5 bases from V and 4 bases from J, the junction contained 4 bases not matched to a gene. This CDR3 is CASSPGTGAETQYF. Here the CDR3 DNA reads TGTGCCAGCAGTCCTGGGACAGGGGCAGAGACCCAGTACTTC.

The V call is TRBV6-6, the J call TRBJ2-7, with 7 positions matching TRBD1. V gave up 6 bases and J gave up 2 bases; unmatched junction bases: 10. CDR1 and CDR2 from the germline V gene are MNHNY and SVGAGI (reference sequence). The CDR3 is 15 amino acids. The CDR3 nucleotides are TGTGCCAGCAGCTCAGACAGGGTCCTAACCTACGAGCAGTACTTC. Amino acids: CASSSDRVLTYEQYF.

The gene calls are TRBV11-2 and TRBJ1-2, with 8 bases matching TRBD1. From germline, CDR1 is SGHAT and CDR2 FQNNGV. The CDR3 runs to 11 residues. V was clipped by 5 bases and J by 8 bases; unmatched bases: 1. CDR3 sequence: CASSPGGGYTF. CDR3 coding DNA: TGTGCCAGCAGCCCAGGGGGCGGCTACACCTTC.

This chain uses TRBV4-3 with TRBJ2-3, with 14 bases aligning to TRBD2. V lost 1 base and J lost 1; bases outside the gene matches: 7. Germline V gene sequence: CDR1 LGHNA, CDR2 YSLEER. CDR3 length equals 19 residues. The CDR3 sequence is CASSQVSSTSGGGTDTQYF. The DNA for the CDR3 is TGCGCCAGCAGCCAAGTCTCTTCGACTAGCGGGGGGGGCACAGATACGCAGTATTTT.

The V and J genes are TRBV10-3 and TRBJ1-1; 7 nucleotides align to TRBD1. The CDR3 runs to 15 residues. Per the germline V gene, CDR1 is ENHRY and CDR2 is SYGVKD. The J segment lost 2 bases and the V segment lost 3 bases, leaving 6 bases of the junction unmatched. The CDR3 here is CAISDPGTVNTEAFF. As DNA, the CDR3 is TGTGCCATCAGTGACCCCGGGACAGTCAACACTGAAGCTTTCTTT.

This clone has only a few counts. This chain links TRBV27 with TRBJ1-4, with D possibly being TRBD1 (5 bases). This CDR3 contains 15 residues. Trimming left V 2 bases short and J 2 bases short, with 9 bases between. From germline, CDR1 is MNHEY and CDR2 SMNVEV (reference sequence). The CDR3 DNA reads TGTGCCAGCAGTTTACGGCAGGGCACTAATGAAAAACTGTTTTTT. It codes for CASSLRQGTNEKLFF.

This chain uses TRBV2 with TRBJ2-5, with 7 positions matching TRBD1. V lost 1 base and J lost 3; bases outside the gene matches: 2. From germline, CDR1 is SNHLY and CDR2 FYNNEI. This CDR3 has 14 amino acids. CDR3 sequence reads: CASSEGTGKETQYF. CDR3 nucleotides: TGTGCCAGCAGTGAAGGGACAGGAAAAGAGACCCAGTACTTC.

The chain links TRBV9 to TRBJ2-5; unclear D gene. This CDR3 is built from 13 residues. V lost 1 base, J lost 0 bases, and 4 bases lay in between. Germline CDR1 is SGDLS and CDR2 is YYNGEE. The CDR3, as DNA: TGTGCCAGCAGCGTATCTGACCAAGAGACCCAGTACTTC. Amino acids: CASSVSDQETQYF.

The genes are TRBV7-2 and TRBJ2-7, with D possibly being TRBD1 (5 bases). CDR1 is SGHTA, CDR2 FQGNSA, per germline. This CDR3 is built from 16 residues. Between the trimmed V and J ends, which lost 1 base and 0 bases, there was a span of 13 bases. CDR3 sequence: CASSLVAGIGSYEQYF. The CDR3 region has the DNA TGTGCCAGCAGCTTAGTGGCAGGGATCGGCTCCTACGAGCAGTACTTC.

The chain combines TRBV4-1 with TRBJ2-1; 7 nucleotides line up with TRBD1. This CDR3 is 17 amino acids long. V lost 5 bases, J lost 3 bases, and 13 bases stayed unmatched. Germline values: CDR1 MGHRA, CDR2 YSYEKL. CDR3 bases: TGCGCCAGCAGCTCCCTCATAAGGGGACAGAACTACAATGAGCAGTTCTTC. Its translation: CASSSLIRGQNYNEQFF.

The rearrangement links TRBV15 to TRBJ2-7; D gene unclear. Trimming removed 0 bases at V and 6 bases at J, with 6 bases between. CDR1 LNHNV and CDR2 YYDKDF come from the germline V gene (reference sequence). This CDR3 comprises 12 residues. CDR3 sequence (DNA): TGTGCCACCAGCAGAGAATCTAGCGAGCAGTACTTC. Protein product: CATSRESSEQYF.

The chain couples TRBV5-1 to TRBJ2-3; 11 nucleotides agree with TRBD2. V shed 0 bases, J shed 6 bases, and the junction held 9 bases outside the gene matches. The CDR3 extends over 17 amino acids. From germline, CDR1 is SGHRS and CDR2 YFSETQ. The CDR3 is CASSLAGTSGGGDTQYF. The CDR3 DNA reads TGCGCCAGCAGCTTGGCGGGGACTAGCGGTGGTGGCGATACGCAGTATTTT.

This clone was seen more than once but under ten times. The chain is built from TRBV9 and TRBJ2-5; 7 nucleotides line up with TRBD2. V shed 0 bases, J shed 3 bases, and the junction held 2 bases outside the gene matches. This CDR3 contains 14 residues. CDR1 and CDR2 (germline): SGDLS, YYNGEE. CDR3 amino acids: CASSVAGREETQYF. In nucleotides, the CDR3 is TGTGCCAGCAGCGTAGCAGGGAGGGAAGAGACCCAGTACTTC. The full variable domain, completed using reference TRBV9 and TRBJ2-5, is DSGVTQTPKHLITATGQRVTLRCSPRSGDLSVYWYQQSLDQGLQFLIQYYNGEERAKGNILERFSAQQFPDLHSELNLSSLELGDSALYFCASSVAGREETQYFGPGTRLLVL.

This clone has only a few counts. V and J are TRBV6-5 and TRBJ1-1; D ambiguous. Germline-derived CDR1 and CDR2 are MNHEY and SVGAGI. The CDR3 consists of 13 residues. With 5 bases removed from V and 5 bases from J, the gap between germline ends came to 12 bases. CDR3 in DNA: TGTGCCAGCAGTGCCCGGGGTACGACTGAAGCTTTCTTT. This gives the protein CASSARGTTEAFF.

The chain couples TRBV7-2 to TRBJ2-2; 8 nucleotides match TRBD1. V lost 5 bases, J lost 0 bases, and 2 bases stayed unmatched. This CDR3 has 15 amino acids. Germline CDR1 reads SGHTA; CDR2 reads FQGNSA. CDR3 sequence reads: CASSRQGTNTGELFF. CDR3 DNA: TGTGCCAGCAGCCGACAGGGGACGAACACCGGGGAGCTGTTTTTT.

This clone came up a few times. The chain couples TRBV6-5 to TRBJ2-1; D might be TRBD2 (6 bases). Germline CDR1 reads MNHEY; CDR2 reads SVGAGI. V gave up 2 bases and J gave up 9 bases, with 8 bases separating them. The CDR3 covers 12 residues. CDR3 sequence reads: CASSYVGGEQFF. In DNA form, the CDR3 reads TGTGCCAGCAGTTACGTGGGGGGTGAGCAGTTCTTC.

J is TRBJ1-4 and V is TRBV11-2; D call uncertain. CDR1 is SGHAT and CDR2 is FQNNGV in the germline V gene. CDR3 length: 14 residues. Deletions cut 5 bases from V and 8 bases from J, with 15 bases between. DNA for the CDR3: TGTGCCAGCAGCCGGACCGGGAGTGGGGAAAAACTGTTTTTT. This translates into CASSRTGSGEKLFF.

This chain links TRBV10-3 with TRBJ2-5, with D uncertain. Germline CDR1 and CDR2: ENHRY and SYGVKD. With 4 bases removed from V and 1 base from J, the gap between germline ends came to 7 bases. The CDR3 is made up of 13 amino acids. CDR3 bases: TGTGCCATCAGTGGTGGCAGCCAAGAGACCCAGTACTTC. Protein: CAISGGSQETQYF.

The J gene is TRBJ2-2, the V gene TRBV28; 8 bases line up with TRBD2. This CDR3 is 15 amino acids long. V was clipped by 6 bases and J by 5 bases; unmatched bases: 8. Per the germline V gene, CDR1 is MDHEN and CDR2 is SYDVKM. CDR3 coding DNA: TGTGCCAGCAGCCCGGGGGGGGCGGCAACCGGGGAGCTGTTTTTT. Translation: CASSPGGAATGELFF.

The rearrangement joins TRBV5-1 to TRBJ2-2, with TRBD1 identical over 7 bases. The CDR3 has 16 amino acids. CDR1 and CDR2 (germline): SGHRS, YFSETQ. The junction had 10 bases not matched to a gene; V was cut back by 4 bases and J by 4 bases. The CDR3 here is CASSPGGTASTGELFF. CDR3 nucleotides: TGCGCCAGCAGCCCGGGTGGGACAGCCAGCACCGGGGAGCTGTTTTTT.

This clone was observed once. The V and J genes are TRBV7-2 and TRBJ1-6; D is unclear. CDR3 length equals 12 residues. The V end was cut by 5 bases, the J end by 11 bases, with 10 bases between. Per the germline V gene, CDR1 is SGHTA and CDR2 is FQGNSA. The CDR3: CASSQPGTPLHF. For the CDR3, the DNA is TGTGCCAGCAGCCAACCGGGTACACCCCTCCACTTT.

In this sample, this clone is medium-sized. This chain uses TRBV7-9 with TRBJ1-4; TRBD1 aligns across 7 bases. V lost 6 bases, J lost 3 bases, and 4 bases stayed unmatched. The germline gives CDR1 SEHNR, CDR2 FQNEAQ (reference sequence). This CDR3 is 14 amino acids long. For the CDR3, the DNA is TGTGCCAGCAGGCCCGGGACAGCTAATGAAAAACTGTTTTTT. It specifies CASRPGTANEKLFF. Combining the CDR3 with reference TRBV7-9 and TRBJ1-4 gives the whole variable domain DTGVSQNPRHKITKRGQNVTFRCDPISEHNRLYWYRQTLGQGPEFLTYFQNEAQLEKSRLLSDRFSAERPKGSFSTLEIQRTEQGDSAMYLCASRPGTANEKLFFGSGTQLSVL.

V usage is TRBV7-3 and J usage is TRBJ1-1; 8 bases are a match to TRBD1. This CDR3 comprises 16 residues. Looked up from germline, CDR1 is SGHTA and CDR2 is FQGTGA. J lost 2 bases, V lost 0 bases, and 5 bases had no gene match. CDR3 DNA: TGTGCCAGCAGCTTAACACGGGACAGGTTAAACACTGAAGCTTTCTTT. Its protein product is CASSLTRDRLNTEAFF.

Of note for this clone: The identical CDR3 is also encoded by other nucleotide sequences in the sample. This sequence joins TRBV4-1 and TRBJ2-3; TRBD1 matches at 9 bases. The V and J ends lost 6 bases and 4 bases, in that order; junction bases with no gene match: 14. In germline, CDR1 is MGHRA, CDR2 YSYEKL. This CDR3 region has 17 residues. The CDR3 nucleotides read TGCGCCAGCAGGACCGGGACAGGGAGGCTGAGGGCAGATACGCAGTATTTT. Amino acid sequence: CASRTGTGRLRADTQYF.

The rearrangement joins TRBV7-2 to TRBJ1-2, with D maybe TRBD1 (6 bases). Germline V gene lookup returns CDR1 SGHTA and CDR2 FQGNSA. Trimming removed 1 base at V and 5 bases at J, with 8 bases between. The CDR3 consists of 13 residues. DNA for the CDR3: TGTGCCAGCAGCTTAGATACAGGGTATGGCTACACCTTC. This codes for CASSLDTGYGYTF.

V usage is TRBV28 and J usage is TRBJ2-3, with 11 bases fitting TRBD1. The V gene end was trimmed by 1 base and the J gene end by 3 bases; junction bases not matched to a gene: 6. This CDR3 has 17 amino acids. The germline V gene encodes CDR1 MDHEN and CDR2 SYDVKM. The CDR3 sequence is CASSLFHRDRGTDTQYF. The CDR3 region has the DNA TGTGCCAGCAGTTTATTCCACCGGGACAGGGGGACAGATACGCAGTATTTT.

This chain uses TRBV7-8 with TRBJ1-5; D is ambiguous. The CDR3 has 16 residues. The V gene's germline CDR1 is SGHVS and CDR2 FQNEAQ. V gave up 4 bases and J gave up 0 bases, with 13 bases separating them. The CDR3 is CASSSTGLYSNQPQHF. DNA for the CDR3: TGTGCCAGCAGCTCCACCGGACTTTATAGCAATCAGCCCCAGCATTTT.